This is a list of T cell receptor beta chains from one sample in a study of T cell responses to AZD1222 COVID-19 vaccine. Using immunoSEQ multiplex PCR, the repertoire was profiled, and TCRdb retains in-frame clones only, with some absent. The sample gives 140,000 to 150,000 clones, 80% to 90% of which show up once; around 8% is in the top ten. Sequencing was performed on peripheral blood, taken on day 0 of AZD1222 vaccination. Receptor source: an adult in good health. Each CDR3 is given with its conserved first and last residue. The order of the fields is V gene, J gene, D gene, CDR3 length, clone size, CDR3 protein, CDR3 DNA. D genes are given only for firm matches. Expanded clones get a size class; other rows say once, few or many, or leave the size out.

>TRBV30|TRBJ2-4|TRBD2|14|NA
CAWSSHGGGNIQYF
TGTGCCTGGAGCTCTCATGGGGGGGGAAACATTCAGTACTTC
>TRBV6-5|TRBJ1-5|NA|15|NA
CASSTGRGGNQPQHF
TGTGCCAGCAGCACGGGACGGGGAGGGAATCAGCCCCAGCATTTT
>TRBV12-3/TRBV12-4|TRBJ2-3|NA|13|NA
CASSLIGPDTQYF
TGTGCCAGCAGTTTGATTGGTCCAGATACGCAGTATTTT
>TRBV5-1|TRBJ1-4|NA|15|few
CASSKTKGQNEKLFF
TGCGCCAGCAGCAAGACTAAGGGCCAGAATGAAAAACTGTTTTTT
>TRBV11-3|TRBJ2-6|NA|15|once
CASSLGGAEANVLTF
TGTGCCAGCAGCTTAGGGGGGGCTGAGGCCAACGTCCTGACTTTC
>TRBV7-9|TRBJ1-2|NA|11|once
CASSFGDGYTF
TGTGCCAGCAGCTTCGGCGATGGCTACACCTTC
>TRBV3-1/TRBV3-2|TRBJ1-6|NA|13|few
CASSQGADSPLHF
TGTGCCAGCAGCCAAGGGGCGGATTCACCCCTCCACTTT
>TRBV9|TRBJ2-3|TRBD2|14|NA
CASSPMTSPDTQYF
TGTGCCAGCAGCCCAATGACTAGCCCAGATACGCAGTATTTT
>TRBV5-6|TRBJ1-2|NA|16|NA
CASSFFGNGENGGYTF
TGTGCCAGCAGCTTTTTTGGTAACGGAGAAAACGGTGGCTACACCTTC
>TRBV7-9|TRBJ1-1|NA|12|NA
CASSLGASGAFF
TGTGCCAGCAGCTTAGGGGCGTCTGGGGCTTTCTTT
>TRBV18|TRBJ2-3|NA|14|NA
CASSPPGRTDTQYF
TGTGCCAGCTCACCTCCGGGCCGCACAGATACGCAGTATTTT